One sample yielded the 3 T cell receptor beta chains listed below, sequenced in a study of cytomegalovirus exposure and HLA in healthy donors. In the PCR, 60 Vbeta and 13 Jbeta primers were used. The data were produced by immunoSEQ multiplex PCR, yet TCRdb's version contains in-frame clones alone and is incomplete. This repertoire shows roughly 100,000 clones, over 65% found once; its top ten account for 7.5% to 9%. The specimen was PBMCs. All receptors derive from a man aged 40-50 years in good health and CMV-seropositive.

In its sample, this clone was seen a few times. Other DNA sequences in this specimen translate into the identical CDR3. The chain uses TRBV7-6 and TRBJ1-4; 11 bases are shared with TRBD1. V shed 5 bases, J shed 7 bases, and the junction held 6 bases outside the gene matches. Germline V gene sequence: CDR1 SGHVS, CDR2 FNYEAQ. This CDR3 spans 15 amino acids. This chain's CDR3 is CASSRGQGAREKLFF. CDR3 sequence (DNA): TGTGCCAGCAGCCGAGGACAGGGGGCGCGTGAAAAACTGTTTTTT.

V and J are TRBV30 and TRBJ1-2; maybe TRBD1 (5 bases). This CDR3 has 13 amino acids. V was shortened by 3 bases and J by 0 bases, with 8 bases between the two germline ends. Germline V gene data show CDR1 as GTSNPN and CDR2 as SVGIG (reference sequence). The CDR3 sequence is CAWRLGANYGYTF. In nucleotides, the CDR3 is TGTGCCTGGAGGTTAGGGGCTAACTATGGCTACACCTTC.

The chain has TRBV19 and TRBJ2-7; TRBD1 is a possible D gene (6 bases). The CDR3 extends over 14 amino acids. V was trimmed by 3 bases and J by 0 bases, leaving 9 bases between them. From germline, CDR1 is LNHDA and CDR2 SQIVND (reference sequence). The CDR3 DNA reads as TGTGCCAGTAGTATGCAGGGGAGCTCCTACGAGCAGTACTTC. This encodes CASSMQGSSYEQYF.